The source of this T cell receptor (beta chain) is a study of blood T cell repertoires in COVID-19. Sequenced by immunoSEQ multiplex PCR; TCRdb stores in-frame clones only, minus some. The table has about 35,000 clones, around 87% seen once. Germline V gene sequence: CDR1 MDHEN, CDR2 SYDVKM. V lost 7 bases to trimming and J lost 6 bases, with 21 bases between them. CDR3 size: 15 residues. The TCR was taken from a human donor in a cohort sampled during active COVID-19. V gene TRBV28 combines with J gene TRBJ1-2; perhaps TRBD1 as D (5 bases). Sequencing used peripheral blood. For the CDR3, the DNA is TGTGCCAGCACGCCCCAATTCAGTGCGGGGGATGGCTACACCTTC. This sequence encodes CASTPQFSAGDGYTF.